Sequencing of this TCR beta chain was carried out in a study of blood T cells in healthy people across ages. Notes on the study in general: It was found that TCR beta diversity correlated strongly with the percentage of naive T cells. Long-lived donors carried more naive CD4+ cells and greater diversity than aged donors.

The use of a sample-barcoded 5' primer and a J-beta primer mix characterized a second PCR of roughly 7 to 11 cycles. TCRdb reprocessed the 5' RACE reads via MiXCR and lists one record per CDR3 protein. The sample contains approximately 730,000 distinct CDR3 sequences, 50% to 65% of which appear only once. Points on this clonotype: Its specificity is not known.

Each donor gave approximately 9.7 milliliters of peripheral blood. Germline trimming cut 0 bases from V and 5 bases from J; bases unmatched to any gene: 13. The CDR3 covers 18 residues. The germline V gene encodes CDR1 DFQATT and CDR2 SNEGSKA (reference sequence). The sequence was obtained from an elderly man in good health. V usage is TRBV20-1 and J usage is TRBJ2-1, with 10 positions matching TRBD2. The material sequenced was blood. The CDR3 region is CSARDRGGSGRLDNEQFF. CDR3 nucleotide sequence: TGCAGTGCTAGAGATCGGGGGGGTAGCGGGAGGCTGGACAATGAGCAGTTCTTC.